Listed below are T cell receptor beta chains from one sample, sequenced in a study of shared clonotypes between healthy human individuals. Assay: immunoSEQ multiplex PCR; the TCRdb copy retains only in-frame clones and omits some. The data hold about 490,000 clones, with 60% to 80% observed a single time. The sequencing input was PBMCs. Source of these receptors: a woman between 40 and 55 years old in good health. Some clones in this sample may be carry-over from other donors' samples. CDR3s include the opening cysteine and the closing phenylalanine or tryptophan. The D gene is left open where the match is weak. Part of the rows lack a size; the others show once, few, many or a class for expanded clones.

>NA|TRBJ1-1|TRBV19|NA
CASSTAQTMNTEAFF
TGTGCCAGTAGTACGGCGCAGACGATGAACACTGAAGCTTTCTTT
>TRBD2|TRBJ2-5|TRBV2|NA
CASSRGLAGPQETQYF
TGTGCCAGCAGCCGGGGACTAGCGGGCCCTCAAGAGACCCAGTACTTC
>TRBD1|TRBJ1-1|TRBV27|NA
CASWGRGSTEAFF
TGTGCCTCCTGGGGCAGGGGGAGCACTGAAGCTTTCTTT
>NA|TRBJ2-1|TRBV9|NA
CASSVGLENNEQFF
TGTGCCAGCAGCGTAGGTCTGGAGAACAATGAGCAGTTCTTC
>NA|TRBJ2-2|TRBV7-9|NA
CASSLRDPNTGELFF
TGTGCCAGCAGCTTAAGGGATCCGAACACCGGGGAGCTGTTTTTT
>NA|TRBJ2-7|TRBV30|NA
CAWTRGTYEQYF
TGTGCCTGGACTCGTGGTACCTACGAGCAGTACTTC
>TRBD2|TRBJ2-3|TRBV5-8|NA
CASSRGREPADTQYF
TGTGCCAGCAGCCGGGGGAGGGAACCCGCAGATACGCAGTATTTT
>TRBD1|TRBJ2-7|TRBV11-2|few
CASSRTDRGYEQYF
TGTGCCAGCAGTCGCACGGACAGGGGCTACGAGCAGTACTTC
>NA|TRBJ2-3|TRBV15|NA
CATSRDQPAWADTQYF
TGTGCCACCAGCAGAGATCAGCCAGCCTGGGCGGATACGCAGTATTTT
>NA|TRBJ2-2|TRBV27|NA
CASSTMGGELFF
TGTGCCAGCAGCACCATGGGAGGGGAGCTGTTTTTT
>NA|TRBJ2-3|TRBV7-9|NA
CASSPGDPTDTQYF
TGTGCCAGCAGTCCAGGGGACCCCACAGATACGCAGTATTTT
>NA|TRBJ2-7|TRBV18|NA
CASSRDNYEQYF
TGTGCCAGCTCACGGGACAACTACGAGCAGTACTTC